This record looks at one TCR beta chain sequence and its context. Only in-frame clones appear in the TCRdb table, and some are missing; sequencing was by immunoSEQ multiplex PCR. The sample has fewer than 350,000 clones, approximately 86% seen once. Trimming cost V 6 bases and J 2 bases; bases outside gene matches: 7. CDR3 length equals 15 residues. CDR1 and CDR2 from the germline V gene are MDHEN and SYDVKM. This record belongs to a study of blood T cell repertoires in COVID-19. Study information: Acute-phase and convalescent COVID-19 samples originated in the United States, Italy and Spain.

The chain employs TRBV28 and TRBJ2-1, with 7 bases that match TRBD1. Sequencing input: peripheral blood. The clonotype comes from a woman in her 30s who had recovered from COVID-19. CDR3 DNA: TGTGCCAGCAGCGTGACAGGGTTCGCCTACAATGAGCAGTTCTTC. The encoded protein is CASSVTGFAYNEQFF. Combining the CDR3 with reference TRBV28 and TRBJ2-1 gives the whole variable domain DVKVTQSSRYLVKRTGEKVFLECVQDMDHENMFWYRQDPGLGLRLIYFSYDVKMKEKGDIPEGYSVSREKKERFSLILESASTNQTSMYLCASSVTGFAYNEQFFGPGTRLTVL.